This passage covers 16 T cell receptor beta chains from one sample sequenced in a study of chemoradiotherapy in HPV16-positive cancers. The data were produced by immunoSEQ multiplex PCR, yet TCRdb's version contains in-frame clones alone and is incomplete. The sample carries tens of thousands of clones, 93% recorded once. Specimen: blood, collected from a patient who underwent chemoradiotherapy. All receptors derive from a human donor with HPV-associated anogenital cancer.

The rearrangement joins TRBV28 to TRBJ1-1; D call uncertain. The germline V gene has CDR1 MDHEN and CDR2 SYDVKM. Trimming cost V 2 bases and J 1 base, with 8 bases left between them. The CDR3 has 14 amino acids. The CDR3 here is CASSLPAGNTEAFF. CDR3 nucleotides: TGTGCCAGCAGTTTACCGGCAGGGAACACTGAAGCTTTCTTT.

The J gene is TRBJ2-7, the V gene TRBV5-1; D gene unclear. Germline CDR1 SGHRS, CDR2 YFSETQ. The CDR3 sequence is 11 residues long. Between the trimmed V and J ends, which lost 3 bases and 4 bases, there was a span of 5 bases. The CDR3: CASSSFYEQYF. For the CDR3, the DNA is TGCGCCAGCAGCTCCTTTTACGAGCAGTACTTC.

The chain carries TRBV7-2 and TRBJ1-1; TRBD1 is a possible D gene (5 bases). Germline CDR1 reads SGHTA; CDR2 reads FQGNSA. Trimming stripped 5 bases from V and 4 bases from J, with 11 bases between. This CDR3 has 13 residues. The CDR3 sequence: CASSRTGLTEAFF. As DNA, the CDR3 is TGTGCCAGCAGCCGAACGGGACTCACTGAAGCTTTCTTT.

This chain uses TRBV19 with TRBJ1-2; D is uncertain. The CDR3 length is 14 residues. From germline, CDR1 is LNHDA and CDR2 SQIVND (reference sequence). Trimming shortened V by 6 bases and J by 5 bases, and 16 bases separated the two germline ends. DNA for the CDR3: TGTGCCAGTAGGGCCCCGCGAAGGACGTATGGCTACACCTTC. The encoded protein is CASRAPRRTYGYTF.

The chain links TRBV7-2 to TRBJ2-7; TRBD2 matches 8 bases. V shed 4 bases, J shed 6 bases, and the junction held 14 bases outside the gene matches. The CDR3 consists of 16 residues. The germline V gene encodes CDR1 SGHTA and CDR2 FQGNSA. The DNA for the CDR3 is TGTGCCAGCAGCTCCTCGTTGGTAGCGGGGAGCCTCGAGCAGTACTTC. Its translation: CASSSSLVAGSLEQYF.

V gene TRBV19 combines with J gene TRBJ2-7, with a tentative D call TRBD2 (6 bases). CDR1 and CDR2 from the germline V gene are LNHDA and SQIVND (reference sequence). Trimming left V 5 bases short and J 2 bases short, with 16 bases between. The CDR3 sequence is 15 residues long. The CDR3 coding sequence is TGTGCCAGTAGTCCCAGGCTGGGGGGAACCTACGAGCAGTACTTC. Translated: CASSPRLGGTYEQYF.

This clone was found a few times. The rearrangement joins TRBV6-4 to TRBJ2-1, with 7 bases fitting TRBD1. After removal of 4 bases from V and 9 bases from J, the junction contained 21 bases not matched to a gene. CDR3 size: 18 residues. Per the germline V gene, CDR1 is MRHNA and CDR2 is SNTAGT. CDR3 sequence reads: CASSAQGDSHSGIGEQFF. The CDR3 bases are TGTGCCAGCAGTGCGCAGGGGGATTCTCATTCCGGGATCGGTGAGCAGTTCTTC.

V is TRBV19 and J is TRBJ1-2; the match to TRBD1 covers 11 bases. The length of the CDR3 is 17 residues. Trimming at V came to 4 bases and at J to 1 base, leaving 8 bases not matched to a gene. Germline CDR1 LNHDA, CDR2 SQIVND (reference sequence). CDR3 coding DNA: TGTGCCAGTAGTAATGTGGACAGGGGGCGCGTTAACTATGGCTACACCTTC. Translated, it gives CASSNVDRGRVNYGYTF.

The rearrangement uses TRBV29-1 and TRBJ2-1; TRBD2 matches at 14 bases. Germline V lookup: CDR1 SQVTM, CDR2 ANQGSEA. With V trimmed by 0 bases and J by 0 bases, 7 bases remained unmatched. The CDR3 consists of 19 residues. The CDR3 reads CSVEELGLAGEGSYNEQFF. Written as DNA, the CDR3 is TGCAGCGTTGAAGAACTGGGACTAGCGGGAGAGGGCTCCTACAATGAGCAGTTCTTC.

The chain's CDR3 is CASSRTNRGRHTEAFF. The CDR3 DNA reads as TGTGCCAGCAGCCGTACCAACAGGGGTCGCCACACTGAAGCTTTCTTT. J is TRBJ1-1 and V is TRBV5-6, with 7 nucleotides matching TRBD1. There are 16 residues in the CDR3. Looked up from germline, CDR1 is SGHDT and CDR2 is YYEEEE. V shed 4 bases and J 3 bases; nucleotides not matched to a gene: 12.

The chain combines TRBV18 with TRBJ2-7, with D perhaps TRBD1 (6 bases). The CDR3 has 13 amino acids. In germline, CDR1 is KGHSH, CDR2 LQKENI. The V and J ends lost 8 bases and 2 bases respectively, with 13 bases between them. The CDR3 coding sequence is TGTGCCAGCCATGGGGGCAGGGCCTACGAGCAGTACTTC. Translating gives CASHGGRAYEQYF.

This CDR3 reads CASSVVDVYEQYF. The DNA for the CDR3 is TGTGCCAGCAGCGTAGTCGACGTCTACGAGCAGTACTTC. The rearrangement joins TRBV9 to TRBJ2-7, with D hard to call. This CDR3 is built from 13 residues. Germline V gene lookup returns CDR1 SGDLS and CDR2 YYNGEE. Deletions cut 0 bases from V and 3 bases from J, with 7 bases between.

The chain uses TRBV5-4 and TRBJ2-7; D gene ambiguous. Germline values: CDR1 SGHNT, CDR2 YYREEE (reference sequence). The CDR3 loop spans 14 amino acids. V was trimmed by 0 bases and J by 3 bases, leaving 10 bases between them. The DNA for the CDR3 is TGTGCCAGCAGCTTGGAGCCGAGCATCTACGAGCAGTACTTC. Residues: CASSLEPSIYEQYF.

This clone was seen only once. This rearrangement joins TRBV6-5 to TRBJ1-5; D gene unclear. This CDR3 is 14 amino acids long. The germline V and J ends were trimmed by 0 bases and 0 bases, with 3 bases remaining between them. Looked up from germline, CDR1 is MNHEY and CDR2 is SVGAGI. CDR3 sequence reads: CASSYSNSNQPQHF. Here the CDR3 DNA reads TGTGCCAGCAGTTACTCGAATAGCAATCAGCCCCAGCATTTT.

This sequence joins TRBV6-5 and TRBJ1-1; D is uncertain. The CDR3 length is 13 residues. Deletions cut 2 bases from V and 2 bases from J, with 6 bases between. Germline CDR1 is MNHEY and CDR2 is SVGAGI. The CDR3 sequence is CASSYERNTEAFF. As DNA, the CDR3 is TGTGCCAGCAGTTACGAGAGAAACACTGAAGCTTTCTTT.

The chain has TRBV6-5 and TRBJ2-7, with D uncertain. Per the germline V gene, CDR1 is MNHEY and CDR2 is SVGAGI. Trimming removed 2 bases from V and 0 bases from J, with 11 bases in between. This CDR3 has 15 amino acids. The CDR3 is CASSYTFSSSYEQYF. CDR3 sequence (DNA): TGTGCCAGCAGTTACACTTTTTCGAGCTCCTACGAGCAGTACTTC.